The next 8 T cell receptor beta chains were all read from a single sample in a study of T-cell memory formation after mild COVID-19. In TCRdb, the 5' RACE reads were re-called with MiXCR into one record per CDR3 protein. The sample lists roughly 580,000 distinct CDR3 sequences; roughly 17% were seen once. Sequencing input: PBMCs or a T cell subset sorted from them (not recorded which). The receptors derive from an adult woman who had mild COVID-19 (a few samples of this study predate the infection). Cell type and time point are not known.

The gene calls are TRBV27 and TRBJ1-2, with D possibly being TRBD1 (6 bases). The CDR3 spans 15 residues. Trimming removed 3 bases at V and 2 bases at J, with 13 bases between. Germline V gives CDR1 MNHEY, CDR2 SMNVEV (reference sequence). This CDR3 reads CASSLTGSGNYGYTF. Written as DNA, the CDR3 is TGTGCCAGCAGTTTGACAGGATCGGGGAACTATGGCTACACCTTC.

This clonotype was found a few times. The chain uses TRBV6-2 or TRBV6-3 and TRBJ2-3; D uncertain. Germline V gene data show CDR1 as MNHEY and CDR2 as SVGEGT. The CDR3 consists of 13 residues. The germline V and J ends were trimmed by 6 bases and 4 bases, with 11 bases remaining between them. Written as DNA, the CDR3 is TGTGCCAGCAGATCCTCCTTCGCAGATACGCAGTATTTT. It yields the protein CASRSSFADTQYF.

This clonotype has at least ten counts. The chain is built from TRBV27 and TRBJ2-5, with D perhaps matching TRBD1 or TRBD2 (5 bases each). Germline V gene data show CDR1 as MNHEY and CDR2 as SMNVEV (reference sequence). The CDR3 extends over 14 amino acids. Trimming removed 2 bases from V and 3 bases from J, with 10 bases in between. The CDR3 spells CASSLQGAEETQYF. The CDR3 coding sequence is TGTGCCAGCAGTTTACAGGGAGCCGAAGAGACCCAGTACTTC.

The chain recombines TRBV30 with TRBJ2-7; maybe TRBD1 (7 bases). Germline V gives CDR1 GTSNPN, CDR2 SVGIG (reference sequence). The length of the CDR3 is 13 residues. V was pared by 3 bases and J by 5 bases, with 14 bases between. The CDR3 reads CAWRWQGGHEQYF. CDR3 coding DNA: TGTGCCTGGAGGTGGCAGGGGGGTCACGAGCAGTACTTC.

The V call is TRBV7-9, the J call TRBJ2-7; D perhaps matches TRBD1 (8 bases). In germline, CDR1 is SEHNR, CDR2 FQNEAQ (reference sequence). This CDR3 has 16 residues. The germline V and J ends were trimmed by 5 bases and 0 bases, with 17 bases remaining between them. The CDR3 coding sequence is TGTGCCAGCAGCGCGCGACAGGGGAGGGCCTCCTACGAGCAGTACTTC. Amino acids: CASSARQGRASYEQYF. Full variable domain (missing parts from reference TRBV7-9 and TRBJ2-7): DTGVSQNPRHKITKRGQNVTFRCDPISEHNRLYWYRQTLGQGPEFLTYFQNEAQLEKSRLLSDRFSAERPKGSFSTLEIQRTEQGDSAMYLCASSARQGRASYEQYFGPGTRLTVT.

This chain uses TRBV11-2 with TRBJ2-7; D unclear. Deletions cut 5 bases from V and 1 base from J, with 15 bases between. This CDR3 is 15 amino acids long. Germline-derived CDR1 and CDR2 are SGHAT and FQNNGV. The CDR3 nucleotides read TGTGCCAGCAGCCCCCGCGGTAGCTTGTCCTACGAGCAGTACTTC. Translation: CASSPRGSLSYEQYF.

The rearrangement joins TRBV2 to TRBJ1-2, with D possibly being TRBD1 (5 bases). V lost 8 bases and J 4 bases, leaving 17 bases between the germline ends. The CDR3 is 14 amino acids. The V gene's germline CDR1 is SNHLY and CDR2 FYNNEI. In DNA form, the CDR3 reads TGTGCCAGCTGCCGGGACCCCCTGCTCTATGGCTACACCTTC. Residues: CASCRDPLLYGYTF.

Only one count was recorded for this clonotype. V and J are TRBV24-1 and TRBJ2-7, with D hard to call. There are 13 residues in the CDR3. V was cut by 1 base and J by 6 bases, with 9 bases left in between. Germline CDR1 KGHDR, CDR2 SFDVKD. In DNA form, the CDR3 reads TGTGCCACCAGTGATTTCGTGGGTGGCGAGCAGTACTTC. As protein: CATSDFVGGEQYF.